This T cell receptor beta chain was found in a study of beta chain features in type 1 diabetes. The study's findings and limits: TCRB CDR3s were moderately but significantly shorter in Type 1 diabetes patients in all four CD4+ subsets. The similarity of naive, central memory and Treg TCRB repertoires appeared greater among patients than among healthy donors.

Details on this clone: The antigen remains undetermined.

V was clipped by 7 bases and J by 2 bases, with 13 bases between them. CDR3 size: 14 residues. Germline V gene data show CDR1 as MNHNY and CDR2 as SVGAGI (reference sequence). Investigators reverse transcribed all isolated RNA, so they sequenced expressed TCRB transcripts. Only in-frame clones appear in the TCRdb table, and some are missing; sequencing was by immunoSEQ multiplex PCR. The sample includes around 710,000 clones, 9.5% to 15% of them seen just once. Sorting based on CD45RO/CCR7/CD25/CD127/CD95/CD27 separated CD4+ naive, central memory, regulatory and stem cell-like memory cells. Without exception, sorted populations had purity beyond 98%.

The genes are TRBV6-6 and TRBJ2-3, with D possibly being TRBD1 (6 bases). What was sequenced was naive CD4+ T cells from blood. The sequence derives from a man aged 25-45 years with type 1 diabetes. CDR3 nucleotide sequence: TGTGCCAGCACCACCCTGGGGGCCACAGATACGCAGTATTTT. Protein product: CASTTLGATDTQYF.